Each of the 9 T cell receptor beta chains below was sequenced from the same sample in a study of cytomegalovirus exposure and HLA in healthy donors. PCR amplification relied on 60 Vbeta primers (plus 13 Jbeta primers). Clones were sequenced by immunoSEQ multiplex PCR, and TCRdb holds only the in-frame ones, with some missing. The sample contains 140,000 or so clones, over 65% of which appear only once. The specimen was PBMCs. The receptor source for this set is a woman in her 30s in good health and CMV-seronegative.

V and J are TRBV6-1 and TRBJ1-1; 12 bases agree with TRBD1. Germline V gene data show CDR1 as MNHNS and CDR2 as SASEGT. The ends lost 3 bases at V and 10 bases at J; junction bases unmatched: 18. The length of the CDR3 is 18 residues. This CDR3 reads CASSESPGTGGDGSGAFF. CDR3 nucleotides: TGTGCCAGCAGTGAGTCCCCCGGGACAGGGGGCGACGGGAGCGGAGCTTTCTTT.

V gene TRBV6-5 combines with J gene TRBJ1-2; TRBD1 aligns across 9 bases. The germline V gene has CDR1 MNHEY and CDR2 SVGAGI. Trimming took 6 bases from V and 5 from J; bases not matched to a gene: 10. This CDR3 contains 15 residues. CDR3 in DNA: TGTGCCAGCAGACAATACCGGGACAGGGTGTATGGCTACACCTTC. Protein: CASRQYRDRVYGYTF.

As to this clone: One junction end disagrees with the germline gene, perhaps due to a read error. This same CDR3 is encoded by further DNA sequences in the sample. The V call is TRBV9, the J call TRBJ1-1, with 10 nucleotides matching TRBD1. CDR1 and CDR2 (germline): SGDLS, YYNGEE. The CDR3 is made up of 16 amino acids. The CDR3 sequence is CANSPNRDRGSAEAFF. CDR3 DNA sequence: TGTGCCAACAGCCCCAACCGGGACAGGGGATCCGCTGAAGCTTTCTTT.

The J gene is TRBJ1-4, the V gene TRBV19, with D perhaps matching TRBD1 (5 bases). The germline V gene has CDR1 LNHDA and CDR2 SQIVND (reference sequence). The CDR3 runs to 15 residues. Trimming pared 9 bases from V and 0 bases from J, leaving 14 bases between. This chain's CDR3 is CASRRGFATNEKLFF. For the CDR3, the DNA is TGTGCCAGCCGACGGGGGTTTGCAACTAATGAAAAACTGTTTTTT.

This clone was counted a single time. V gene TRBV6-6 combines with J gene TRBJ2-3; D possibly corresponds to TRBD1 (6 bases). The ends were cut back, 2 bases at V and 2 bases at J, with 14 bases in the middle. The CDR3 consists of 16 residues. Looked up from germline, CDR1 is MNHNY and CDR2 is SVGAGI (reference sequence). The CDR3 here is CASSYNSRTATDTQYF. The DNA of the CDR3 is TGTGCCAGCAGTTACAACTCACGGACAGCCACAGATACGCAGTATTTT.

This clone was observed once. Other nucleotide sequences from this sample produce the same CDR3. CDR3 protein: CAISESIAAGAFQETQYF. The CDR3 DNA follows: TGTGCCATCAGTGAGTCGATTGCGGCGGGGGCCTTCCAAGAGACCCAGTACTTC. The chain combines TRBV10-3 with TRBJ2-5; a possible D gene is TRBD2 (7 bases). The V end was cut by 0 bases, the J end by 1 base, with 18 bases between. This CDR3 spans 18 amino acids. CDR1 is ENHRY and CDR2 is SYGVKD in the germline V gene.

The chain carries TRBV18 and TRBJ1-1, with a weak D call TRBD1 (6 bases). From germline, CDR1 is KGHSH and CDR2 LQKENI. Trimming cost V 5 bases and J 2 bases, with 9 bases left between them. The CDR3 consists of 13 residues. The CDR3 protein is CASSIQGNTEAFF. In nucleotides, the CDR3 is TGTGCCAGCTCAATACAGGGTAACACTGAAGCTTTCTTT.

This chain joins TRBV27 and TRBJ1-1; 8 positions match TRBD1. Unmatched junction bases numbered 4, after V lost 3 bases and J lost 4 bases. From germline, CDR1 is MNHEY and CDR2 SMNVEV (reference sequence). The CDR3 length is 14 residues. The CDR3 loop is CASSFTGGRTEAFF. The CDR3 DNA sequence: TGTGCCAGCAGTTTCACAGGGGGTCGCACTGAAGCTTTCTTT.

The rearrangement joins TRBV27 to TRBJ2-6, with no clear D. Germline-derived CDR1 and CDR2 are MNHEY and SMNVEV (reference sequence). CDR3 length equals 13 residues. V dropped 8 bases and J dropped 4 bases, with 9 bases sitting between them. CDR3 sequence: CASSPVGANVLTF. DNA for the CDR3: TGTGCCAGCTCGCCAGTAGGGGCCAACGTCCTGACTTTC.